This T cell receptor (beta chain) was profiled in a study of T cell responses to AZD1222 COVID-19 vaccine. As for this clone: Its cognate antigen is unknown.

Clones were read by immunoSEQ multiplex PCR, and TCRdb kept only the in-frame ones, dropping some. The sample holds 110,000 to 150,000 clones, roughly 90% seen once. V lost 5 bases and J lost 0, with 15 bases in between. Germline values: CDR1 MNHEY, CDR2 SMNVEV (reference sequence). The CDR3 has 16 residues. General observations from the study: Most donors were white British, females outnumbered males, and clonal diversity was possibly underestimated.

V and J are TRBV27 and TRBJ2-3; a weak D match, TRBD1 (5 bases). The TCR comes from an adult in good health. Sequences were derived from peripheral blood, sampled on day 0 of AZD1222 vaccination. CDR3 sequence reads: CASSLTKGASTDTQYF. Written as DNA, the CDR3 is TGTGCCAGCAGTCTCACTAAAGGGGCAAGCACAGATACGCAGTATTTT.